This T cell receptor (beta chain) was identified in a study of brain T cells in children with intractable seizures. Study results and caveats: Pre- and post-surgery blood differed in depth, so pre-surgery absences may be undersampling.

The J segment lost 5 bases and the V segment lost 7 bases, leaving 12 bases of the junction unmatched. Germline V gives CDR1 SNHLY, CDR2 FYNNEI. There are 15 residues in the CDR3. Comment on this clone: Its antigen is undetermined.

Sequencing was performed with immunoSEQ multiplex PCR; in TCRdb, only in-frame clones are kept and a portion is missing. The sample holds hundreds of thousands of clones; over 85% are singletons and the top ten take around 5%. Time point defined: blood from clinic visit 5 months post-surgery; TSC patient then seizure free. Only cases whose brain tissue showed the highest T cell transcript signatures were sequenced. The rearrangement joins TRBV2 to TRBJ2-3, with TRBD2 matching 7 bases. The TCR originated in a boy younger than two with tuberous sclerosis and intractable seizures. The sequenced sample was peripheral blood, obtained roughly 5 months after surgery. The CDR3 reads CASNVGEGLGDTQYF. The CDR3 nucleotides read TGTGCCAGCAACGTGGGGGAGGGCCTCGGAGATACGCAGTATTTT. The complete variable domain, with remaining parts taken from reference TRBV2 and TRBJ2-3, reads EPEVTQTPSHQVTQMGQEVILRCVPISNHLYFYWYRQILGQKVEFLVSFYNNEISEKSEIFDDQFSVERPDGSNFTLKIRSTKLEDSAMYFCASNVGEGLGDTQYFGPGTRLTVL.